This T cell receptor (beta chain) was recovered during a study of regulatory T cells in long-lasting Graves disease. Study-wide results and limits: TCR diversity in persistent Graves' patients was below that of newly diagnosed ones.

Indicated time point: newly diagnosed GD, antithyroid drugs for less than 3 months. With RNA extracted from PBMCs as input, the TCR library was made. Patient provenance is recorded as an endocrinology department in Xi'an, China. Note on this clonotype: Its antigen is unidentified.

Assembly of TCR beta libraries relied on iRepertoire HTBI primers together with Arm-PCR of CDR3 regions. TCRdb analysed the multiplex PCR reads with MiXCR anew, one entry per CDR3 protein. The table lists approximately 480,000 distinct CDR3 sequences, roughly 17% of them singletons. This sample was also put to use in a study of T cells in Graves' hyperthyroidism and ophthalmopathy. That investigation notes: When the TCR CDR3 underwent first-round RT-PCR, the HTBI primer set was used.

The sequencing used peripheral blood mononuclear cells (PBMCs), collected at new diagnosis, from a patient treated with antithyroid drugs. This TCR derives from a man between 35 and 55 years old with Graves disease.

CDR3 DNA: TGTGCCACCAGTGACGACGATGAAAAACTGTTTTTT. Its protein product is CATSDDDEKLFF. The chain employs TRBV24-1 and TRBJ1-4; D remains ambiguous. The germline CDR1 and CDR2 sequences are KGHDR and SFDVKD. Trimming pared 4 bases from V and 6 bases from J, leaving 5 bases between. The CDR3 is made up of 12 amino acids.